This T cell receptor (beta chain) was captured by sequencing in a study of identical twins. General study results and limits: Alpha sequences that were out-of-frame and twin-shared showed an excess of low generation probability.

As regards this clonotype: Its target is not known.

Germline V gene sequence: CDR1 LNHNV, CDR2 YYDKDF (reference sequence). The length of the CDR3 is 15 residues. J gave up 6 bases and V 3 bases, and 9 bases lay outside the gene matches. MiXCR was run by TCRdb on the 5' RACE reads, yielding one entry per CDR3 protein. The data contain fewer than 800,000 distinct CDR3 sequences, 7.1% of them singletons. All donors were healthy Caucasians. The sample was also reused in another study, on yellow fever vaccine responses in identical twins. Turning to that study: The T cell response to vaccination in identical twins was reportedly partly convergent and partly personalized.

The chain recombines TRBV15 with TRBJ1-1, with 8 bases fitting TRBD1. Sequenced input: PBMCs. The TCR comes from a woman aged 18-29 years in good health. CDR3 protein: CATSRSQGARAEAFF. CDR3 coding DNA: TGTGCCACCAGCAGGTCCCAGGGGGCCAGGGCTGAAGCTTTCTTT.